Listed below are T cell receptor beta chains from one sample, sequenced in a study of Graves' ophthalmopathy and Graves' hyperthyroidism. TCRdb redid the calling of the multiplex PCR reads with MiXCR, one entry per CDR3 protein. Among just over 400,000 distinct CDR3 sequences, around 20% were seen once, and the ten largest hold roughly 3.2%. Sequencing input: peripheral blood. The origin of the receptors is a woman aged 18-29 years with stable Graves' hyperthyroidism. Each CDR3 is given with its conserved first and last residue. D genes are given only for firm matches. The size of a clone is reported for some rows only, either as once, few or many, or as a class for expanded clones.

J gene: TRBJ1-1
V gene: TRBV28
D gene: .
clone size: .
CDR3 protein: CASSLGRGSMTEAFF
CDR3 DNA: TGTGCCAGCAGTTTAGGGCGGGGGTCGATGACTGAAGCTTTCTTT

J gene: TRBJ1-2
V gene: TRBV30
D gene: .
clone size: .
CDR3 protein: CAWSHGPRYGYTF
CDR3 DNA: TGTGCCTGGAGTCATGGGCCGAGGTATGGCTACACCTTC

J gene: TRBJ1-5
V gene: TRBV12-3/TRBV12-4
D gene: .
clone size: many
CDR3 protein: CASSPRVGNQPQHF
CDR3 DNA: TGTGCCAGCAGCCCCCGGGTTGGCAATCAGCCCCAGCATTTT

J gene: TRBJ1-5
V gene: TRBV6-1
D gene: .
clone size: .
CDR3 protein: CASSEEGRQPQHF
CDR3 DNA: TGTGCCAGCAGTGAAGAGGGGAGGCAGCCCCAGCATTTT

J gene: TRBJ1-1
V gene: TRBV6-1
D gene: .
clone size: .
CDR3 protein: CASSDWLGDTEAFF
CDR3 DNA: TGTGCCAGCAGTGATTGGCTGGGGGACACTGAAGCTTTCTTC

J gene: TRBJ2-7
V gene: TRBV20-1
D gene: TRBD1
clone size: many
CDR3 protein: CSARGTGPPSYEQYF
CDR3 DNA: TGCAGTGCTAGAGGGACAGGCCCCCCCTCCTACGAGCAGTACTTC

J gene: TRBJ2-5
V gene: TRBV4-1
D gene: .
clone size: once
CDR3 protein: CASSQDTGHFSETQYF
CDR3 DNA: TGCGCCAGCAGCCAAGATACGGGACACTTTTCGGAGACCCAGTACTTC

J gene: TRBJ2-5
V gene: TRBV4-2
D gene: .
clone size: many
CDR3 protein: CASSLTELWSETQYF
CDR3 DNA: TGTGCCAGCAGCCTCACCGAGCTATGGAGTGAGACCCAGTACTTC

J gene: TRBJ2-7
V gene: TRBV20-1
D gene: .
clone size: few
CDR3 protein: CSAGPTGPISYEQYF
CDR3 DNA: TGCAGTGCCGGGCCGACAGGACCCATAAGCTACGAGCAGTACTTC

J gene: TRBJ2-5
V gene: TRBV6-4
D gene: .
clone size: many
CDR3 protein: CASSDGEAETQYF
CDR3 DNA: TGTGCCAGCAGTGATGGGGAGGCGGAGACCCAGTACTTC

J gene: TRBJ1-6
V gene: TRBV4-3
D gene: TRBD1
clone size: many
CDR3 protein: CASSLSRDRGPDSPLHF
CDR3 DNA: TGCGCCAGCAGCCTGAGCCGGGACAGGGGGCCGGATTCACCCCTCCACTTT

J gene: TRBJ2-5
V gene: TRBV7-9
D gene: .
clone size: many
CDR3 protein: CASSPSGGPVQETQYF
CDR3 DNA: TGTGCCAGCAGCCCTTCCGGGGGCCCCGTCCAAGAGACCCAGTACTTC

J gene: TRBJ2-6
V gene: TRBV11-2
D gene: .
clone size: many
CDR3 protein: CASSLDPGAGANVLTF
CDR3 DNA: TGTGCCAGCAGCTTAGATCCAGGGGCTGGGGCCAACGTCCTGACTTTC

J gene: TRBJ2-7
V gene: TRBV20-1
D gene: .
clone size: .
CDR3 protein: CSARATVYEQYF
CDR3 DNA: TGCAGTGCTAGGGCGACAGTGTACGAGCAGTACTTC

J gene: TRBJ1-2
V gene: TRBV20-1
D gene: .
clone size: few
CDR3 protein: CSASSWAENYGYTF
CDR3 DNA: TGCAGTGCCTCCTCTTGGGCGGAGAACTATGGCTACACCTTC

J gene: TRBJ2-5
V gene: TRBV7-7
D gene: .
clone size: many
CDR3 protein: CASSLELAPYINQETQYF
CDR3 DNA: TGTGCTAGCAGCTTAGAACTAGCCCCCTACATTAATCAAGAGACCCAGTACTTC

J gene: TRBJ2-5
V gene: TRBV20-1
D gene: .
clone size: many
CDR3 protein: CSARSLGRQYF
CDR3 DNA: TGCAGTGCTAGATCACTAGGGCGCCAGTACTTC

J gene: TRBJ2-7
V gene: TRBV13
D gene: TRBD1
clone size: many
CDR3 protein: CASSGRDRGNSYEQYF
CDR3 DNA: TGTGCCAGCAGCGGCCGGGACAGGGGGAATTCCTACGAGCAGTACTTC

J gene: TRBJ2-7
V gene: TRBV5-1
D gene: TRBD1
clone size: .
CDR3 protein: CASSPGQGTMPYF
CDR3 DNA: TGCGCCAGCAGCCCCGGACAGGGGACGATGCCGTACTTC

J gene: TRBJ2-7
V gene: TRBV6-2/TRBV6-3
D gene: TRBD1
clone size: many
CDR3 protein: CASRGTGNYEQYF
CDR3 DNA: TGTGCCAGCAGGGGGACAGGGAACTACGAGCAGTACTTC

J gene: TRBJ1-1
V gene: TRBV30
D gene: .
clone size: many
CDR3 protein: CAWSVQQGTEAFF
CDR3 DNA: TGTGCCTGGAGTGTACAACAGGGCACTGAAGCTTTCTTT

J gene: TRBJ2-7
V gene: TRBV5-1
D gene: TRBD1
clone size: many
CDR3 protein: CASSPGDSRYEQYF
CDR3 DNA: TGCGCCAGCAGCCCCGGGGACAGCCGATACGAGCAGTACTTC

J gene: TRBJ1-5
V gene: TRBV18
D gene: .
clone size: many
CDR3 protein: CASSDQGALGQPQHF
CDR3 DNA: TGTGCCAGCTCAGACCAGGGTGCTCTGGGTCAGCCCCAGCATTTT

J gene: TRBJ1-5
V gene: TRBV24-1
D gene: .
clone size: .
CDR3 protein: CATSDTGLGGSNQPQHF
CDR3 DNA: TGTGCCACCAGTGATACGGGTTTGGGCGGTAGCAATCAGCCCCAGCATTTT

J gene: TRBJ2-2
V gene: TRBV15
D gene: TRBD1
clone size: many
CDR3 protein: CATSRNRQGYTGELFF
CDR3 DNA: TGTGCCACCAGCAGGAACCGACAGGGGTACACCGGGGAGCTGTTTTTT

J gene: TRBJ2-7
V gene: TRBV7-6
D gene: TRBD2
clone size: many
CDR3 protein: CASSFLAGDGDEQYF
CDR3 DNA: TGTGCCAGCAGCTTCTTAGCGGGAGACGGCGACGAGCAGTACTTC

J gene: TRBJ2-5
V gene: TRBV15
D gene: TRBD1
clone size: .
CDR3 protein: CATSRDRDRDETQYF
CDR3 DNA: TGTGCCACCAGCAGAGATCGTGACAGGGACGAGACCCAGTACTTC

J gene: TRBJ1-1
V gene: TRBV6-5
D gene: .
clone size: many
CDR3 protein: CASSYAVRGAEAFF
CDR3 DNA: TGTGCCAGCAGTTACGCCGTTCGGGGAGCTGAAGCTTTCTTT

J gene: TRBJ2-1
V gene: TRBV19
D gene: .
clone size: .
CDR3 protein: CASTPRGRGASYNEQFF
CDR3 DNA: TGTGCCAGTACCCCCAGGGGCAGGGGGGCATCCTACAATGAGCAGTTCTTC

J gene: TRBJ1-2
V gene: TRBV6-2/TRBV6-3
D gene: TRBD1
clone size: many
CDR3 protein: CASSYSTGAIYGYTF
CDR3 DNA: TGTGCCAGCAGTTACTCGACAGGGGCGATCTATGGCTACACCTTC

J gene: TRBJ2-7
V gene: TRBV11-2
D gene: .
clone size: .
CDR3 protein: CASSHIKTEQYF
CDR3 DNA: TGTGCCAGCAGCCACATTAAAACTGAGCAGTACTTC

J gene: TRBJ1-6
V gene: TRBV12-3/TRBV12-4
D gene: .
clone size: .
CDR3 protein: CASNMGARNSPLHF
CDR3 DNA: TGTGCCAGCAACATGGGGGCTCGGAATTCACCCCTCCACTTT

J gene: TRBJ1-1
V gene: TRBV15
D gene: TRBD1
clone size: .
CDR3 protein: CATSRDRGDTEAFF
CDR3 DNA: TGCGCCACCAGCAGGGACAGGGGGGACACTGAAGCTTTCTTT

J gene: TRBJ2-2
V gene: TRBV20-1
D gene: TRBD1
clone size: .
CDR3 protein: CSAAGQGGYTGELFF
CDR3 DNA: TGCAGTGCTGCAGGACAGGGGGGTTATACCGGGGAGCTGTTTTTT

J gene: TRBJ2-7
V gene: TRBV19
D gene: .
clone size: many
CDR3 protein: CASSKNTITYEQYF
CDR3 DNA: TGTGCCAGTAGTAAAAACACCATTACCTACGAGCAGTACTTC

J gene: TRBJ2-2
V gene: TRBV6-1
D gene: TRBD1
clone size: many
CDR3 protein: CASSRDRGITGELFF
CDR3 DNA: TGTGCCAGCAGTAGGGACAGGGGGATCACCGGGGAGCTGTTTTTT

J gene: TRBJ2-7
V gene: TRBV6-5
D gene: .
clone size: many
CDR3 protein: CASSSTEDYEQYF
CDR3 DNA: TGTGCCAGCAGTTCGACAGAGGACTACGAGCAGTACTTC

J gene: TRBJ1-2
V gene: TRBV28
D gene: .
clone size: many
CDR3 protein: CASSLPARANYGYTF
CDR3 DNA: TGTGCCAGCAGTTTACCCGCAAGAGCTAACTATGGCTACACCTTC

J gene: TRBJ1-1
V gene: TRBV6-1
D gene: .
clone size: .
CDR3 protein: CASSPIRDFTEAFF
CDR3 DNA: TGTGCCAGCAGCCCCATTAGGGATTTTACTGAAGCTTTCTTT

J gene: TRBJ2-7
V gene: TRBV7-9
D gene: TRBD1
clone size: many
CDR3 protein: CASSVPGQGAYEQYF
CDR3 DNA: TGTGCCAGCAGCGTACCGGGACAGGGAGCCTACGAGCAGTACTTC

J gene: TRBJ2-2
V gene: TRBV10-3
D gene: .
clone size: many
CDR3 protein: CAISESRDRYPGELFF
CDR3 DNA: TGTGCCATCAGTGAGTCCCGGGACCGATACCCCGGGGAGCTGTTTTTT

J gene: TRBJ2-5
V gene: TRBV15
D gene: .
clone size: many
CDR3 protein: CATSRDRQQETQYF
CDR3 DNA: TGTGCCACCAGCAGAGATCGACAGCAAGAGACCCAGTACTTC

J gene: TRBJ2-4
V gene: TRBV20-1
D gene: .
clone size: .
CDR3 protein: CSARDEGWAKNIKYF
CDR3 DNA: TGCAGTGCTAGAGATGAAGGGTGGGCCAAAAACATTAAGTACTTC

J gene: TRBJ1-2
V gene: TRBV5-1
D gene: TRBD1
clone size: .
CDR3 protein: CASSGWTGGEYGYTF
CDR3 DNA: TGCGCCAGCAGCGGCTGGACAGGGGGCGAGTATGGCTACACCTTC

J gene: TRBJ2-7
V gene: TRBV27
D gene: .
clone size: .
CDR3 protein: CASSPRGGTYEQYF
CDR3 DNA: TGTGCCAGCAGCCCGCGGGGAGGTACCTACGAGCAGTACTTC

J gene: TRBJ2-7
V gene: TRBV25-1
D gene: TRBD1
clone size: many
CDR3 protein: CASTGTGPYEQYF
CDR3 DNA: TGTGCCAGCACCGGGACAGGGCCATACGAGCAGTACTTC

J gene: TRBJ2-7
V gene: TRBV28
D gene: .
clone size: many
CDR3 protein: CASSNLGGRTYEQYF
CDR3 DNA: TGTGCCAGCAGTAATCTGGGGGGCAGGACCTACGAGCAGTACTTC

J gene: TRBJ2-7
V gene: TRBV6-1
D gene: .
clone size: .
CDR3 protein: CASSGDQSSYEQYF
CDR3 DNA: TGTGCCAGCAGTGGGGATCAGAGCTCCTACGAGCAGTACTTC

J gene: TRBJ2-7
V gene: TRBV19
D gene: TRBD1
clone size: many
CDR3 protein: CASSSPGTASYEQYF
CDR3 DNA: TGTGCCAGTAGTAGTCCCGGGACAGCCTCCTACGAGCAGTACTTC

J gene: TRBJ2-5
V gene: TRBV5-1
D gene: .
clone size: many
CDR3 protein: CASSLRPRGTETQYF
CDR3 DNA: TGCGCCAGCAGCTTGAGACCCCGCGGGACTGAGACCCAGTACTTC

J gene: TRBJ2-7
V gene: TRBV6-2/TRBV6-3
D gene: .
clone size: many
CDR3 protein: CASSYGRLSSYEQYF
CDR3 DNA: TGTGCCAGCAGTTACGGCAGATTAAGCTCCTACGAGCAGTACTTC

J gene: TRBJ2-7
V gene: TRBV4-2
D gene: TRBD2
clone size: .
CDR3 protein: CASSQAAGEGYEQYF
CDR3 DNA: TGTGCCAGCAGCCAAGCGGCGGGGGAAGGCTACGAGCAGTACTTC

J gene: TRBJ1-1
V gene: TRBV25-1
D gene: .
clone size: many
CDR3 protein: CASIDMNTEAFF
CDR3 DNA: TGTGCCAGCATCGACATGAACACTGAAGCTTTCTTT

J gene: TRBJ2-7
V gene: TRBV28
D gene: .
clone size: .
CDR3 protein: CASSVRNYEQYF
CDR3 DNA: TGTGCCAGCAGTGTCAGAAACTACGAGCAGTACTTC

J gene: TRBJ2-5
V gene: TRBV12-3/TRBV12-4
D gene: .
clone size: many
CDR3 protein: CASNQGGGQETQYF
CDR3 DNA: TGTGCCAGCAACCAAGGAGGGGGTCAGGAGACCCAGTACTTC

J gene: TRBJ2-7
V gene: TRBV12-3/TRBV12-4
D gene: .
clone size: .
CDR3 protein: CASSSAQTRAWGYEQYF
CDR3 DNA: TGTGCCAGCAGTTCCGCCCAGACCAGGGCATGGGGCTACGAGCAGTACTTC

J gene: TRBJ1-1
V gene: TRBV24-1
D gene: .
clone size: many
CDR3 protein: CATSDLRGVIRTEAFF
CDR3 DNA: TGTGCCACCAGTGATTTGAGGGGGGTGATCCGGACTGAAGCTTTCTTT

J gene: TRBJ2-5
V gene: TRBV5-1
D gene: .
clone size: many
CDR3 protein: CASSLANGGGTQYF
CDR3 DNA: TGCGCCAGCAGCTTGGCGAACGGGGGCGGGACCCAGTACTTC

J gene: TRBJ2-5
V gene: TRBV30
D gene: TRBD2
clone size: many
CDR3 protein: CAWTTGGETQYF
CDR3 DNA: TGTGCCTGGACCACGGGGGGAGAGACCCAGTACTTC